This is a list of T cell receptor beta chains from one sample in a study of shared clonotypes between healthy human individuals. The data were produced by immunoSEQ multiplex PCR, yet TCRdb's version contains in-frame clones alone and is incomplete. The table lists 950,000 to 1,100,000 clones, about three quarters of them singletons, with less than 1.5% in the top ten. The source material was memory CD4+ T cells sorted from blood. The receptors originated from a man younger than 35 in good health. CDR3s include the opening cysteine and the closing phenylalanine or tryptophan. The D gene is left open where the match is weak. Clone sizes are given selectively: once, few, many, or a class where the clone is expanded.

v_gene	j_gene	abundance	d_gene	CDR3nt	CDR3aa
TRBV9	TRBJ2-3	NA	NA	TGTGCCAGCGCCCCCCGGGGTATACTAGGAACAGATACGCAGTATTTT	CASAPRGILGTDTQYF
TRBV15	TRBJ2-1	NA	TRBD2	TGTGCCACCAGCATGACGCGGGAGGCGGTTAATGAGCAGTTCTTC	CATSMTREAVNEQFF
TRBV6-6	TRBJ2-6	NA	TRBD2	TGTGCCAGCATGCGGGGGACCTCTGGGGCCAACGTCCTGACTTTC	CASMRGTSGANVLTF
TRBV23-1	TRBJ2-4	few	NA	TGCGCCAGCAGTCAATCGTTAGGGGCAGCCAAAAACATTCAGTACTTC	CASSQSLGAAKNIQYF
TRBV7-2	TRBJ2-7	few	TRBD2	TGTGCCAGCAGCCCCGGGACTACCCGTATCGGCTACGAGCAGTACTTC	CASSPGTTRIGYEQYF
TRBV19	TRBJ2-1	NA	TRBD2	TGTGCCAGTAATAAGTGGGCTAGCGGGGGGGACAATGAGCAGTTCTTC	CASNKWASGGDNEQFF
TRBV7-9	TRBJ2-2	NA	NA	TGTGCCAGCAGCTTATCTAAGACGGGCACCGGGGAGCTGTTTTTT	CASSLSKTGTGELFF
TRBV29-1	TRBJ2-5	NA	NA	TGCAGCGTTGAATCGTGGTCAGGGCAAGAGACCCAGTACTTC	CSVESWSGQETQYF
TRBV6-5	TRBJ1-1	NA	NA	TGTGCCAGCAGCCTCGGACAGAACACTGAAGCTTTCTTT	CASSLGQNTEAFF
TRBV30	TRBJ2-7	once	NA	TGTGCCTGGGGGCCGAAGGGGGGTAACCTCGGTACGTGGCAGTACTTC	CAWGPKGGNLGTWQYF
TRBV29-1	TRBJ2-1	NA	TRBD1	TGCAGCGTCCCCCAGGGGGCGCGCAATGAGCAGTTCTTC	CSVPQGARNEQFF
TRBV7-2	TRBJ2-7	NA	NA	TGTGCCAGCAGCTTAACGTGGACGGGGGCGCCCTACGAGCAGTACTTC	CASSLTWTGAPYEQYF
TRBV29-1	TRBJ1-1	NA	NA	TGCAGCGTTGACACGGACCGCATGAACACTGAAGCTTTCTTT	CSVDTDRMNTEAFF
TRBV6-5	TRBJ2-5	NA	NA	TGTGCCAGCAGTTACTCGAATACTAAAGAGACCCAGTACTTC	CASSYSNTKETQYF
TRBV19	TRBJ1-5	NA	TRBD1	TGTGCCACAGGGGGCTTCAATCAGCCCCAGCATTTT	CATGGFNQPQHF
TRBV28	TRBJ1-3	NA	NA	TGTGCCAGCAGTTTAACAGGAAACACCATATATTTT	CASSLTGNTIYF
TRBV2	TRBJ2-5	few	NA	TGTGCCAGCAGTGTGAACTACCAAGAGACCCAGTACTTC	CASSVNYQETQYF
TRBV28	TRBJ2-7	NA	TRBD2	TGTGCCAGCAGTCAAAGGACTAGCCGCAACTACGAGCAGTACTTC	CASSQRTSRNYEQYF
TRBV7-8	TRBJ2-1	many	TRBD2	TGTGCCAGCAGCGCGGGACTAGCGGTGGGGCTTGAGCAGTTCTTC	CASSAGLAVGLEQFF
TRBV4-3	TRBJ2-3	NA	NA	TGCGCCAGCAGCCAGGGAACGGCGGTCGCAGATACGCAGTATTTT	CASSQGTAVADTQYF
TRBV18	TRBJ1-1	NA	NA	TGTGCCAGCTCACCCCAGACAGGTTTGGTAAGCACTGAAGCTTTCTTT	CASSPQTGLVSTEAFF
TRBV5-1	TRBJ1-2	once	NA	TGCGCCAGCACCACGTCGGGCCAGGGCTATGGCTACACCTTC	CASTTSGQGYGYTF
TRBV5-1	TRBJ2-2	once	TRBD1	TGCGCCAGCAGCGGCGGACAGGGGGCGGGGAACACCGGGGAGCTGTTTTTT	CASSGGQGAGNTGELFF
TRBV6-6	TRBJ2-7	NA	NA	TGTGCCAGCAGTTACGGGGGGTTTACCAGGGACGAGCAGTACTTC	CASSYGGFTRDEQYF
TRBV30	TRBJ2-1	NA	TRBD2	TGTGCCTGGAGTCAGAGCGGGAGGGCATACAATGAGCAGTTCTTC	CAWSQSGRAYNEQFF
TRBV2	TRBJ2-6	NA	NA	TGTGCCAGCAGTGAACGGGGATCTGGGGCCAACGTCCTGACTTTC	CASSERGSGANVLTF
TRBV7-8	TRBJ1-3	NA	NA	TGTGCCAGCAGCTTGAGAAACACCATATATTTT	CASSLRNTIYF
TRBV18	TRBJ2-1	NA	TRBD1	TGTGCCAGCTCACCCCCGGGACAGGGAGGGGGCAATGAGCAGTTCTTC	CASSPPGQGGGNEQFF
TRBV7-2	TRBJ2-5	once	NA	TGTGCCAGCAGCTTAGCCGCAGGGGTCCCCAAAGAGACCCAGTACTTC	CASSLAAGVPKETQYF